Listed here are 27 T cell receptor beta chains from one sample, sequenced in a study of blood T cell repertoires in COVID-19 (TCRdb year 2020). The library was produced with the immunoSEQ multiplex PCR assay. TCRdb re-hosts the immuneACCESS table, in-frame sequences only. Its copies lack some clones; in the studies checked, an unresolved V gene accounts for under half of them, and the cause for the rest is not known. Within this sample are more than 65,000 clones, with under 80% of them counted one time only. The ten largest clones represent around 28% of the sample. Source material: peripheral blood. The source is a woman over 75 with active or convalescent COVID-19.

The rearrangement uses TRBV27 and TRBJ1-1, with 8 bases fitting TRBD1. Looked up from germline, CDR1 is MNHEY and CDR2 is SMNVEV (reference sequence). After removal of 9 bases from V and 3 bases from J, the junction contained 12 bases not matched to a gene. This CDR3 comprises 15 residues. DNA for the CDR3: TGTGCCAGTTACCGGTGGGACAGGAGGGACACTGAAGCTTTCTTT. Amino acid sequence: CASYRWDRRDTEAFF.

The genes are TRBV6-2 or TRBV6-3 and TRBJ1-2; D might be TRBD1 (6 bases). The CDR3 has 13 amino acids. V lost 3 bases to trimming and J lost 5 bases, with 10 bases between them. CDR1 MNHEY and CDR2 SVGEGT come from the germline V gene. The CDR3 loop is CASSYQGSYGYTF. The DNA of the CDR3 is TGTGCCAGCAGTTATCAGGGGTCGTATGGCTACACCTTC.

The chain carries TRBV6-5 and TRBJ1-4; D not resolved. V was shortened by 2 bases and J by 5 bases, with 12 bases between the two germline ends. The germline CDR1 and CDR2 sequences are MNHEY and SVGAGI. This CDR3 spans 15 amino acids. Written as DNA, the CDR3 is TGTGCCAGCAGTTACCTCGCGCAGCGGAATGAAAAACTGTTTTTT. As protein: CASSYLAQRNEKLFF.

The chain recombines TRBV4-1 with TRBJ2-3, with 7 bases lining up with TRBD2. There are 15 residues in the CDR3. J lost 7 bases, V lost 1 base, and 8 bases had no gene match. CDR1 is MGHRA, CDR2 YSYEKL, per germline. The CDR3 DNA reads as TGCGCCAGCAGCCAAGTTACTGGGGGGGAGTATACGCAGTATTTT. Translating it yields CASSQVTGGEYTQYF.

This clone appeared a few times. This chain connects TRBV6-6 to TRBJ2-2, with 12 bases lining up with TRBD2. The CDR3 is 15 residues long. With 6 bases clipped from V and 6 bases from J, the junction kept 5 bases outside the gene matches. Germline CDR1 and CDR2: MNHNY and SVGAGI (reference sequence). The CDR3 loop reads CASRSLAGGPGELFF. CDR3 DNA sequence: TGTGCCAGCAGATCTCTAGCGGGGGGGCCCGGGGAGCTGTTTTTT.

The chain employs TRBV27 and TRBJ2-2; the match to TRBD2 covers 7 bases. CDR3 length equals 11 residues. Trimming cost V 11 bases and J 7 bases; bases outside gene matches: 4. CDR1 MNHEY and CDR2 SMNVEV come from the germline V gene (reference sequence). The CDR3, as DNA: TGTGCCGCGGGGGAGAGCGGGGAGCTGTTTTTT. Protein: CAAGESGELFF.

The chain links TRBV19 to TRBJ2-3; 8 bases are a match to TRBD2. CDR1 and CDR2 (germline): LNHDA, SQIVND (reference sequence). J gave up 5 bases and V 7 bases, and 11 bases lay outside the gene matches. The CDR3 length is 15 residues. The CDR3 DNA follows: TGTGCCAGTATAGGCCGGGGGGGACGTGGAGATACGCAGTATTTT. It yields the protein CASIGRGGRGDTQYF.

The rearrangement joins TRBV30 to TRBJ2-3; 11 positions agree with TRBD2. Germline CDR1 GTSNPN, CDR2 SVGIG (reference sequence). The V gene end was trimmed by 5 bases and the J gene end by 2 bases; junction bases not matched to a gene: 12. The length of the CDR3 is 17 residues. The CDR3 is CAWGSWRLAGNTDTQYF. The CDR3 DNA reads as TGTGCCTGGGGTTCCTGGAGACTAGCGGGGAACACAGATACGCAGTATTTT.

In its sample, this clone was seen a few times. The chain combines TRBV12-3 or TRBV12-4 with TRBJ2-3; D unclear. The V end lost 8 bases, the J end lost 5 bases, and 8 bases lay between the germline ends. The length of the CDR3 is 11 residues. CDR3 coding DNA: TGTGCCAGCGAAACCGGAGATACGCAGTATTTT. Amino acids: CASETGDTQYF.

The gene calls are TRBV7-9 and TRBJ2-3; a possible D gene is TRBD1 (6 bases). Between the trimmed V and J ends, which lost 4 bases and 8 bases, there was a span of 16 bases. Germline-derived CDR1 and CDR2 are SEHNR and FQNEAQ (reference sequence). This CDR3 is built from 14 residues. The CDR3: CASSSGGGPSTQYF. DNA for the CDR3: TGTGCCAGCAGCTCGGGTGGGGGCCCATCTACGCAGTATTTT.

CDR3 amino acids: CAIRGQGRSEKLFF. CDR3 DNA sequence: TGTGCCATCAGGGGACAGGGACGGAGCGAAAAACTGTTTTTT. The chain joins TRBV10-3 to TRBJ1-4; the match to TRBD1 covers 9 bases. This CDR3 is built from 14 residues. Trimming cost V 6 bases and J 8 bases; bases outside gene matches: 7. CDR1 ENHRY and CDR2 SYGVKD come from the germline V gene.

The chain joins TRBV7-2 to TRBJ1-5; D possibly corresponds to TRBD1 (5 bases). There are 14 residues in the CDR3. Germline V gives CDR1 SGHTA, CDR2 FQGNSA. Deletions cut 4 bases from V and 9 bases from J, with 16 bases between. CDR3 residues: CASSSGRDSWPQHF. The CDR3 nucleotides are TGTGCCAGCAGCTCAGGGAGGGACTCCTGGCCCCAGCATTTT.

V is TRBV6-1 and J is TRBJ1-2; TRBD1 agrees at 8 bases. Germline V gives CDR1 MNHNS, CDR2 SASEGT. The CDR3 totals 14 residues. The V and J ends lost 5 bases and 8 bases, in that order; junction bases with no gene match: 10. CDR3 DNA sequence: TGTGCCAGCAGTCCAACCGACAGGGGTTACGGCTACACCTTC. This codes for CASSPTDRGYGYTF.

This clone came up a few times. The chain recombines TRBV7-8 with TRBJ1-6; D call uncertain. Between the trimmed V and J ends, which lost 2 bases and 14 bases, there was a span of 16 bases. The CDR3 has 14 amino acids. CDR1 SGHVS and CDR2 FQNEAQ come from the germline V gene. CDR3: CASSLIGSDVTLHF. CDR3 sequence (DNA): TGTGCCAGCAGCTTAATCGGTTCCGATGTGACCCTCCACTTT.

The genes are TRBV28 and TRBJ2-7; D might be TRBD1 (6 bases). The CDR3 sequence is 15 residues long. CDR1 and CDR2 from the germline V gene are MDHEN and SYDVKM. V was shortened by 1 base and J by 7 bases, with 17 bases between the two germline ends. The CDR3 coding sequence is TGTGCCAGCAGTTTATCAGGGGCTCTACTGAGTGAGCAGTACTTC. Amino acid sequence: CASSLSGALLSEQYF.

The chain is built from TRBV6-6 and TRBJ1-2, with 7 bases fitting TRBD1. Germline CDR1 reads MNHNY; CDR2 reads SVGAGI (reference sequence). This CDR3 region has 15 residues. Trimming cost V 2 bases and J 4 bases; bases outside gene matches: 7. As DNA, the CDR3 is TGTGCCAGCAGTTACGACAGGGATCCCCTCTATGGCTACACCTTC. Its protein product is CASSYDRDPLYGYTF.

Only one count was recorded for this clone. The genes are TRBV7-9 and TRBJ2-5; 16 bases map to TRBD2. The junction had 12 bases not matched to a gene; V was cut back by 6 bases and J by 5 bases. CDR1 is SEHNR, CDR2 FQNEAQ, per germline (reference sequence). The CDR3 is made up of 18 amino acids. The CDR3 DNA sequence: TGTGCCAGCAGTCCTCCGGGACTAGCGGGGGGGCCCGGGGAGACCCAGTACTTC. Translation: CASSPPGLAGGPGETQYF.

The chain has TRBV19 and TRBJ2-5; tentatively, D is TRBD1 (5 bases). Trimming took off 5 bases at V and 2 bases at J, with 12 bases between the two ends. This CDR3 comprises 14 residues. Germline lookup yields CDR1 LNHDA and CDR2 SQIVND (reference sequence). CDR3: CASSVRAAQETQYF. DNA for the CDR3: TGTGCCAGTAGTGTCAGGGCAGCTCAAGAGACCCAGTACTTC.

This clone has only a few counts. The chain joins TRBV11-3 to TRBJ1-4, with TRBD1 identical over 9 bases. Trimming took 3 bases from V and 8 from J; bases not matched to a gene: 13. The CDR3 totals 17 residues. CDR1 is SGHNT and CDR2 is YENEEA in the germline V gene. For the CDR3, the DNA is TGTGCCAGCAGCTTCTGGTCGGAGACAGGGGGTGGAGAAAAACTGTTTTTT. Its protein product is CASSFWSETGGGEKLFF. The complete variable domain, with remaining parts taken from reference TRBV11-3 and TRBJ1-4, reads EAGVVQSPRYKIIEKKQPVAFWCNPISGHNTLYWYLQNLGQGPELLIRYENEEAVDDSQLPKDRFSAERLKGVDSTLKIQPAELGDSAVYLCASSFWSETGGGEKLFFGSGTQLSVL.

This clone was detected a few times. The chain carries TRBV13 and TRBJ1-3, with D maybe TRBD1 (6 bases). The V end was cut by 6 bases, the J end by 4 bases, with 13 bases between. CDR1 PRHDT and CDR2 FYEKMQ come from the germline V gene (reference sequence). CDR3 length: 14 amino acids. In nucleotides, the CDR3 is TGTGCCAGCAGAGACAGGCAGCCGGGAAACACCATATATTTT. This gives the protein CASRDRQPGNTIYF.

This clone was detected only once. The V call is TRBV7-2, the J call TRBJ1-2; a possible D gene is TRBD1 (6 bases). Germline V CDR1 and CDR2: SGHTA, FQGNSA. Between the trimmed V and J ends, which lost 4 bases and 3 bases, there was a span of 18 bases. The CDR3 runs 16 residues. The CDR3 protein is CASSSSAQGVYYGYTF. The CDR3 nucleotides are TGTGCCAGCAGCTCATCAGCACAGGGAGTATACTATGGCTACACCTTC.

The V and J genes are TRBV10-3 and TRBJ1-6; perhaps TRBD1 as D (6 bases). The CDR3 runs to 14 residues. V shed 5 bases and J shed 7 bases, with 12 bases lying between them. Per the germline V gene, CDR1 is ENHRY and CDR2 is SYGVKD. CDR3 sequence: CAISSGQPNSPLHF. In DNA, the CDR3 is TGTGCCATCAGTAGCGGACAGCCGAATTCACCCCTCCACTTT.

The chain couples TRBV3-1 (or the pseudogene TRBV3-2) to TRBJ2-6; D is perhaps TRBD1 (5 bases). In germline, CDR1 is LGHDT, CDR2 YNNKEL (reference sequence). The CDR3 extends over 18 amino acids. Trimming took 1 base from V and 0 from J, leaving 13 bases between them. The CDR3 DNA is TGTGCCAGCAGCCAAGGGACACGGTTCCTCTCTGGGGCCAACGTCCTGACTTTC. The encoded protein is CASSQGTRFLSGANVLTF.

V is TRBV24-1 and J is TRBJ1-2; D is ambiguous. Trimming left V 6 bases short and J 4 bases short, with 5 bases between. The germline V gene encodes CDR1 KGHDR and CDR2 SFDVKD. CDR3 length equals 11 residues. In DNA, the CDR3 is TGTGCCACCAGTCACGGCTATGGCTACACCTTC. Translation gives CATSHGYGYTF.

The V gene is TRBV7-9, the J gene TRBJ2-7, with 8 positions matching TRBD2. Germline V lookup: CDR1 SEHNR, CDR2 FQNEAQ (reference sequence). CDR3 size: 17 residues. With 5 bases clipped from V and 3 bases from J, the junction kept 15 bases outside the gene matches. CDR3 sequence (DNA): TGTGCCAGCAGCCAAACCGGGGGGGAGGCCCACATCTACGAGCAGTACTTC. Encoded protein: CASSQTGGEAHIYEQYF. Combining the CDR3 with reference TRBV7-9 and TRBJ2-7 gives the whole variable domain DTGVSQNPRHKITKRGQNVTFRCDPISEHNRLYWYRQTLGQGPEFLTYFQNEAQLEKSRLLSDRFSAERPKGSFSTLEIQRTEQGDSAMYLCASSQTGGEAHIYEQYFGPGTRLTVT.

The V and J genes are TRBV19 and TRBJ2-3; maybe TRBD2 (6 bases). CDR3 size: 12 residues. CDR1 is LNHDA, CDR2 SQIVND, per germline (reference sequence). Deletions cut 9 bases from V and 7 bases from J, with 14 bases between. CDR3 sequence (DNA): TGTGCCAGCGTGGACTGGACTAATACGCAGTATTTT. It specifies CASVDWTNTQYF.

Points on this clone: Compared with germline, one end of the junction differs, possibly owing to a read error. This chain joins TRBV7-7 and TRBJ2-7; 8 nucleotides align to TRBD1. This CDR3 region has 13 residues. Germline CDR1 is SSHAT and CDR2 is FNYEAQ (reference sequence). CDR3 sequence (DNA): TGTGCTAGCAGTTCGGACAGGGTGGGGGAGCAGTACTTC. It codes for CASSSDRVGEQYF.